The rows below give T cell receptor beta chains drawn from one sample of a study of T cells in Graves' hyperthyroidism and ophthalmopathy. TCRdb analysed the multiplex PCR reads with MiXCR anew, one entry per CDR3 protein. The sample yields about 250,000 distinct CDR3 sequences, more than 20% seen once. The specimen was blood. These receptors all stem from a woman aged 40 to 50 with Graves' ophthalmopathy. Each CDR3 is given without its conserved first and last residue. Each record gives: J gene, clone size, V gene, CDR3 protein. Size is omitted from some rows. Given values are once, few, many or a class for expanded clones.

TRBJ1-6 | many | TRBV6-1 | ASSPAPTGNSPLH
TRBJ1-2 | NA | TRBV7-2 | VSSPLTGNLYGYT
TRBJ2-2 | NA | TRBV30 | AWSGGGAFHGELF
TRBJ2-7 | NA | TRBV7-2 | ASRRGWSTYEQY
TRBJ2-5 | many | TRBV18 | ASSPLGEETQY
TRBJ2-1 | few | TRBV18 | ASSPLYAEGPYNEQF
TRBJ2-1 | many | TRBV20-1 | SAEGAGRNNEQF
TRBJ2-7 | many | TRBV5-1 | ASSLFFRGGNEQY
TRBJ2-3 | many | TRBV28 | ASSDDRPLADTQY
TRBJ1-2 | many | TRBV5-1 | ASSLRMNYGYT
TRBJ1-2 | few | TRBV5-1 | ASSLGSGVYGYT
TRBJ1-2 | many | TRBV15 | ATSRGQANYGYT
TRBJ1-6 | NA | TRBV30 | AWSVLGTGDSPLH
TRBJ2-5 | few | TRBV12-3/TRBV12-4 | ASNQRGGPETQY
TRBJ2-7 | many | TRBV7-9 | ASSWGQGAIDEQY
TRBJ2-7 | NA | TRBV20-1 | SANLGQGSYEQY
TRBJ2-5 | NA | TRBV29-1 | SVQIQETQY
TRBJ1-1 | NA | TRBV6-4 | ASSYEVGPNTEAF
TRBJ2-2 | many | TRBV12-3/TRBV12-4 | ASIDSGRTNTGELF
TRBJ2-7 | NA | TRBV19 | ASSIGVYYEQY
TRBJ2-7 | many | TRBV2 | ASSETEQY
TRBJ1-1 | many | TRBV27 | ASSLSIRAVEAF
TRBJ2-7 | many | TRBV12-3/TRBV12-4 | ASQSTTYEQY
TRBJ2-5 | many | TRBV20-1 | SVEGRQETQY
TRBJ2-7 | many | TRBV7-3 | ASSSDRTSAYYEQY
TRBJ2-7 | many | TRBV12-3/TRBV12-4 | ASSLDHSYEQY
TRBJ1-2 | NA | TRBV28 | ASSEGEYGYT
TRBJ1-2 | many | TRBV28 | ASSTYTYGYT
TRBJ1-2 | many | TRBV30 | AWSVGTGDGYT
TRBJ2-7 | NA | TRBV7-2 | ASSLVPGWGDEQY
TRBJ1-5 | many | TRBV6-5 | ASSYGQYQPQH
TRBJ1-1 | once | TRBV12-3/TRBV12-4 | ASSLGTTGGLTEAF
TRBJ1-1 | many | TRBV25-1 | ASSGRRQGAAF
TRBJ1-2 | many | TRBV4-1 | ASSQYTLNYGYT
TRBJ2-5 | many | TRBV11-2 | ASTPWDRPQETQY
TRBJ2-5 | many | TRBV12-3/TRBV12-4 | ASSLGGEETQY
TRBJ1-1 | NA | TRBV10-3 | AIRSTENTEAF
TRBJ2-2 | many | TRBV27 | ASSLSFRLAVAGELF
TRBJ2-7 | many | TRBV7-2 | ASSWTVSGEQY
TRBJ1-4 | many | TRBV28 | ASSPTGNEKLF
TRBJ2-7 | many | TRBV28 | ASSFLGDSYEQY
TRBJ2-5 | NA | TRBV28 | ASSMTSGQETQY
TRBJ1-1 | many | TRBV29-1 | SVRRVGNTEAF
TRBJ1-1 | many | TRBV7-9 | ASSLVSKNTEAF
TRBJ2-5 | many | TRBV12-3/TRBV12-4 | ASSFTTGTETQY